This T cell receptor (beta chain) emerged from a study of blood T cell repertoires in COVID-19. Study overall: Samples taken during acute and convalescent COVID-19 were collected in the United States, Italy and Spain. T cells, B-cell-depleted T cells, or PBMCs supplied cDNA or gDNA.

In the original workflow: Estimates of nucleated cell counts were drawn from the amplification of reference gene primers. Only in-frame clones appear in the TCRdb table, and some are missing; sequencing was by immunoSEQ multiplex PCR. Clonal size and the V and J genes are those of that table, whereas D and trimming came from the DNA. The sample shows about 40,000 clones, about four fifths of them seen only once. Trimming pared 5 bases from V and 0 bases from J, leaving 5 bases between. Germline loops: CDR1 SQVTM, CDR2 ANQGSEA. The CDR3 spans 13 residues. The TCR sequence derives from a human donor with acute or convalescent COVID-19. The donor label of this sample is uncertain. Specimen: peripheral blood. The V gene is TRBV29-1, the J gene TRBJ1-6, with D uncertain. In DNA form, the CDR3 reads TGCAGCGTTCTACCCTCCTATAATTCACCCCTCCACTTT. It is translated as CSVLPSYNSPLHF. Drawing the rest from reference TRBV29-1 and TRBJ1-6, the complete variable domain is SAVISQKPSRDICQRGTSLTIQCQVDSQVTMMFWYRQQPGQSLTLIATANQGSEATYESGFVIDKFPISRPNLTFSTLTVSNMSPEDSSIYLCSVLPSYNSPLHFGNGTRLTVT.